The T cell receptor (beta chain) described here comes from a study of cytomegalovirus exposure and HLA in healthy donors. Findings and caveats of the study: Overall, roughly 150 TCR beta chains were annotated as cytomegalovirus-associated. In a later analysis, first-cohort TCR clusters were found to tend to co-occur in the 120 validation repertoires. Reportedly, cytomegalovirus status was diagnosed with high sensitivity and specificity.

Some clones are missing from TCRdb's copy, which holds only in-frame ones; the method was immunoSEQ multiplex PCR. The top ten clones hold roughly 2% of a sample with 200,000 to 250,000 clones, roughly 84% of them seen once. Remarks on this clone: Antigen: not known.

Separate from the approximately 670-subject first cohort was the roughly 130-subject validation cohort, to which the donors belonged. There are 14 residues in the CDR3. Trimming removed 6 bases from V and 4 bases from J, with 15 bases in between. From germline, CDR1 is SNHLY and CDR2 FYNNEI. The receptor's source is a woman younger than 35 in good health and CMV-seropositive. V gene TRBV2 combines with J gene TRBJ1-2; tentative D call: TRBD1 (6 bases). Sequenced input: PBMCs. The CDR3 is CASRGEGVIYGYTF. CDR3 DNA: TGTGCCAGCAGGGGAGAGGGGGTGATCTATGGCTACACCTTC. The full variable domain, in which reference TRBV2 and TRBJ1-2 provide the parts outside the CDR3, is EPEVTQTPSHQVTQMGQEVILRCVPISNHLYFYWYRQILGQKVEFLVSFYNNEISEKSEIFDDQFSVERPDGSNFTLKIRSTKLEDSAMYFCASRGEGVIYGYTFGSGTRLTVV.